A selection of T cell receptor beta chains follows, all from one sample in a study of blood T cell repertoires in COVID-19. Produced via immunoSEQ multiplex PCR; TCRdb's table is partial and in-frame only. Here the sample spans over 600,000 clones, more than 80% being singletons. Sequencing used peripheral blood. Source of these receptors: a woman under 30 with acute or convalescent COVID-19. Both conserved end residues are part of each CDR3. A D gene is named only where the DNA matches it firmly. The listing skips clone size in some rows; elsewhere it reads once, few, many or a size class.

TRBV30,once,.,TRBJ1-1,CAWSPAGYYTEAFF,TGTGCCTGGAGCCCCGCCGGTTACTACACTGAAGCTTTCTTT
TRBV30,.,TRBD1,TRBJ1-4,CAWSNTGGLANEKLFF,TGTGCCTGGAGTAACACAGGGGGCCTAGCGAATGAAAAACTGTTTTTT
TRBV21-1,.,.,TRBJ2-7,CASSKPCKGLASSYEQYF,TGTGCCAGCAGCAAACCGTGTAAGGGACTCGCTAGCTCCTACGAGCAGTACTTC
TRBV9,.,TRBD1,TRBJ1-2,CASSPSPGDRVRGYGYTF,TGTGCCAGCAGCCCTAGCCCTGGGGACAGGGTGAGGGGCTATGGCTACACCTTC
TRBV12-5,.,TRBD2,TRBJ2-3,CASGFGLAGGSTDTQYF,TGTGCTAGTGGTTTTGGTCTGGCGGGGGGAAGCACAGATACGCAGTATTTT
TRBV5-1,.,TRBD2,TRBJ2-3,CASSLGIAGDTQYF,TGCGCCAGCAGCTTGGGGATAGCGGGAGATACGCAGTATTTT
TRBV6-1,.,.,TRBJ1-1,CASSEFGTEAFF,TGTGCCAGCAGTGAGTTCGGCACTGAAGCTTTCTTT
TRBV5-1,.,TRBD2,TRBJ2-7,CASSFGSGVFYEQYF,TGCGCCAGCAGCTTCGGTAGCGGGGTTTTTTACGAGCAGTACTTC
TRBV7-9,.,.,TRBJ2-2,CASSLGEGDTGELFF,TGTGCCAGCAGCTTGGGAGAGGGAGACACCGGGGAGCTGTTTTTT
TRBV7-9,few,TRBD1,TRBJ1-6,CASSLALIRGHNSPLHF,TGTGCCAGCAGCTTAGCCCTCATCAGGGGGCATAATTCACCCCTCCACTTT
TRBV5-8,.,TRBD1,TRBJ2-1,CASGTGDNNEQFF,TGTGCCAGCGGGACAGGGGATAACAATGAGCAGTTCTTC
TRBV4-1,.,TRBD1,TRBJ1-2,CASSQEEGAIYGYTF,TGCGCCAGCAGCCAAGAGGAGGGGGCCATCTATGGCTACACCTTC
TRBV7-9,few,TRBD1,TRBJ1-1,CATQGAWDRNTEAFF,TGTGCCACCCAGGGGGCGTGGGACCGAAACACTGAAGCTTTCTTT
TRBV6-5,.,.,TRBJ1-1,CASSPFVGGTEAFF,TGTGCCAGCAGTCCTTTCGTAGGGGGAACTGAAGCTTTCTTT
TRBV6-5,.,.,TRBJ1-1,CASKRDTEAFF,TGTGCCAGCAAGCGGGACACTGAAGCTTTCTTT
TRBV6-5,.,TRBD1,TRBJ1-2,CASSRPGTGADGYTF,TGTGCCAGCAGCCGTCCCGGGACAGGGGCGGATGGCTACACCTTC
TRBV3-1/TRBV3-2,.,.,TRBJ2-1,CASSQGAREQFF,TGTGCCAGCAGCCAAGGGGCCAGGGAGCAGTTCTTC
TRBV12-3/TRBV12-4,.,.,TRBJ2-7,CASSSRSYEQYF,TGTGCCAGCAGTTCACGGTCCTACGAGCAGTACTTC